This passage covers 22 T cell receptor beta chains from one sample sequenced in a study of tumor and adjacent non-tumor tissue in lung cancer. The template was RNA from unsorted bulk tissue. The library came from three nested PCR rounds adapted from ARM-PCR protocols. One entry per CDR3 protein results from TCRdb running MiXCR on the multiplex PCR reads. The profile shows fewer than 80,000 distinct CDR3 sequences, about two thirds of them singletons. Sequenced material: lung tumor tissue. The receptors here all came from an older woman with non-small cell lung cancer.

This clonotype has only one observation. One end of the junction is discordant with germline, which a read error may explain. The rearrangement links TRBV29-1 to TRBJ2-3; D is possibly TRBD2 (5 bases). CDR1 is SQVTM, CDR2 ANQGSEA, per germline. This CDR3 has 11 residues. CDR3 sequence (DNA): TGCAGCGCAGAAGGGAGAGATACGCAATATTTT. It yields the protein CSAEGRDTQYF.

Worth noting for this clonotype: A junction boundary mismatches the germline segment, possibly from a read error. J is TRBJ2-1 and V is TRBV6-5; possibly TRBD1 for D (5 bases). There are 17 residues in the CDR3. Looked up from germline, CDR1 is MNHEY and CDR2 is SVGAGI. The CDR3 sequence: CASRARVAREVYNEQLF. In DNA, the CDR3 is TGTGCCAGCAGGGCCAGGGTAGCTAGAGAGGTGTACAATGAGCAGCTCTTC.

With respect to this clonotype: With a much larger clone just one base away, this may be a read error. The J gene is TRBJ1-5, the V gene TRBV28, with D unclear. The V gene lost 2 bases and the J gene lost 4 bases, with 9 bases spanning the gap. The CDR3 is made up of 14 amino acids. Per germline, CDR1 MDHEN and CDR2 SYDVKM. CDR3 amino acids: CASSLGRMNQPQHF. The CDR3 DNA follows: TGTGCCAGCAGTTTAGGCAGGATGAATCAGCCCCAGCATTTT.

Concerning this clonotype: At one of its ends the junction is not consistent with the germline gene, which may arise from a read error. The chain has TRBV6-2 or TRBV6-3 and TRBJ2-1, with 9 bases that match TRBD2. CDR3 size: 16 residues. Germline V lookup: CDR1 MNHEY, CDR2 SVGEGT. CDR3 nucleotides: TGTGTCAGCAGTTACGGAGCGGGAGGACTATACAATGAGCAGCTCTTC. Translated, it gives CVSSYGAGGLYNEQLF.

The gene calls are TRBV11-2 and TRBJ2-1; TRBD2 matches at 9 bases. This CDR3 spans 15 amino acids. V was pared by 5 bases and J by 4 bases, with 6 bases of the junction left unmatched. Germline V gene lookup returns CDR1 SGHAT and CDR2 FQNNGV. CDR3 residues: CASSIKAGGYNEQFF. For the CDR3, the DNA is TGTGCCAGCAGCATTAAAGCGGGAGGTTACAATGAGCAGTTCTTC.

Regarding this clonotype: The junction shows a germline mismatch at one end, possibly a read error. In DNA form, the CDR3 reads TGTGCCAGCACGCCACGGACAGCGTCTAGCTATGGTTACACCTTC. Translation gives CASTPRTASSYGYTF. The chain recombines TRBV7-8 with TRBJ1-2; D is possibly TRBD1 (6 bases). CDR1 is SGHVS, CDR2 FQNEAQ, per germline. The CDR3 has 15 residues.

CDR3 in DNA: TGCAGTGCTCCCACTAGCTGGAGGACCTCCCCTGAGCAGTTCTTC. Its protein is CSAPTSWRTSPEQFF. The gene calls are TRBV20-1 and TRBJ2-1; perhaps TRBD2 as D (6 bases). The V end lost 5 bases, the J end lost 9 bases, and 23 bases lay between the germline ends. The CDR3 is 15 amino acids. Germline V CDR1 and CDR2: DFQATT, SNEGSKA (reference sequence).

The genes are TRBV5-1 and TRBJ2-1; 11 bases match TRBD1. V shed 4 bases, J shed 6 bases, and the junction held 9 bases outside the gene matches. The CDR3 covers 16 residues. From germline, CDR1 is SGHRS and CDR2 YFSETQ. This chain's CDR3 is CASSLGTGGSVNEQFF. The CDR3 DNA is TGCGCCAGCAGCCTAGGGACAGGGGGTTCGGTCAATGAGCAGTTCTTC.

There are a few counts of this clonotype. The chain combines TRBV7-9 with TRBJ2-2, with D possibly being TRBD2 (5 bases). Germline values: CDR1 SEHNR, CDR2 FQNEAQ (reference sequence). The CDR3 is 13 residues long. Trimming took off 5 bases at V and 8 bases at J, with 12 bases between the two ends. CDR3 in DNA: TGTGCCAGCAGCCCCCCCTGGGAGGGGGAGCTGTTTTTT. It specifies CASSPPWEGELFF.

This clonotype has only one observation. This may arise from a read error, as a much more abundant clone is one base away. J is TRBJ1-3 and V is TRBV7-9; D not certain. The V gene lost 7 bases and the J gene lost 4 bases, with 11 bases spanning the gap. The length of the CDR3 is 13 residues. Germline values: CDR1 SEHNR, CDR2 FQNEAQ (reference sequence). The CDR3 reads CASISLRGNTIYF. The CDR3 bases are TGTGCCAGCATCTCCCTTCGGGGAAACACCATATATTTT.

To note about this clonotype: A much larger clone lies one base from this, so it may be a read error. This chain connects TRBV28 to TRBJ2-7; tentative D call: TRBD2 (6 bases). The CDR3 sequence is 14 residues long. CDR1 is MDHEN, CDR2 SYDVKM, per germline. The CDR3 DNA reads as TGTGCCAGCAGCCCCCCGACTAGAACCTACGAGCAGCACTTC. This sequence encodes CASSPPTRTYEQHF.

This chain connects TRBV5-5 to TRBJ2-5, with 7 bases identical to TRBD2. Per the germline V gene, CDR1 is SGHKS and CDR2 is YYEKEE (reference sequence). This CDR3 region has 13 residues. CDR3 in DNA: TGTGCTGGCAGCTTCGGACTAGAAAAGATCCAGTACTTC. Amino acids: CAGSFGLEKIQYF.

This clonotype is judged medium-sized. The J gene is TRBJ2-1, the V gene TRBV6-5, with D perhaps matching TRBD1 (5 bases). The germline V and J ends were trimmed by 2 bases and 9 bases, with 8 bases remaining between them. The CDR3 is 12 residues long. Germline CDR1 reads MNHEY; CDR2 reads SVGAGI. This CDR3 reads CASSYGRGEQFF. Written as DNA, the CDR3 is TGTGCCAGCAGTTACGGTAGGGGTGAGCAGTTCTTC.

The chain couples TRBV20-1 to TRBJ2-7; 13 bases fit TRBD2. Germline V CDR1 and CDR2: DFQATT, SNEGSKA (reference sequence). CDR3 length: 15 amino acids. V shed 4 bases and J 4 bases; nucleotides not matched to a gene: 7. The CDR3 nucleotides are TGCAGTGCTAAAGTAGGGACTAGCGGGAATTACGAGCAGTACTTC. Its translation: CSAKVGTSGNYEQYF.

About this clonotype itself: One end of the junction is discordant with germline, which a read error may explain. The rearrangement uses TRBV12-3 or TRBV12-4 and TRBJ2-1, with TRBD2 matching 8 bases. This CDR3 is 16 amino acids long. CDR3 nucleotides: TGTACCAGCAGTTCAACTTCCGGGACTAGTGGCAATGAGCAGTTCTTC. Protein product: CTSSSTSGTSGNEQFF.

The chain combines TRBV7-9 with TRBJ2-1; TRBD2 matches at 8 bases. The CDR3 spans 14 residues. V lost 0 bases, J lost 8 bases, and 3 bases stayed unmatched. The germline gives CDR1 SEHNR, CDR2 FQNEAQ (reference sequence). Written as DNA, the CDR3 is TGTGCCAGCAGCTTAGCTTTACTAGCGGATGAGCAGTTCTTC. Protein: CASSLALLADEQFF.

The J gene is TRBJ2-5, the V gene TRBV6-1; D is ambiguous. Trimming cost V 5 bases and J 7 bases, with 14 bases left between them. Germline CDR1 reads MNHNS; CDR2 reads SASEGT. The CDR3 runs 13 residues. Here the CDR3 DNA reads TGTGCCAGCAGTACATCCTACCGAGGGACCCAGTACTTC. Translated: CASSTSYRGTQYF.

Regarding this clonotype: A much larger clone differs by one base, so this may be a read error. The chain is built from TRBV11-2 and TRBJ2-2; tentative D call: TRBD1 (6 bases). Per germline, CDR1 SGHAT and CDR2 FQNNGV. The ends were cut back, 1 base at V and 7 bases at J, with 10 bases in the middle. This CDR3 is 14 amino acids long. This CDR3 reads CASSLVRGGGELFF. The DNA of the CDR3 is TGTGCCAGCAGCTTAGTCAGGGGTGGCGGGGAGCTGTTTTTT.

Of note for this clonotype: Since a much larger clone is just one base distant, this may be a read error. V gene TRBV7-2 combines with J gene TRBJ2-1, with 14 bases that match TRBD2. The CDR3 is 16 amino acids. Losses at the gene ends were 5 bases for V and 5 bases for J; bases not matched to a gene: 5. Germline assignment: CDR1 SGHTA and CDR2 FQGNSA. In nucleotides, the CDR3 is TGTGCCAGCAGCCGTACGGGACTAGCGGGGGACAATGAGCAGTTCTTC. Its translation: CASSRTGLAGDNEQFF.

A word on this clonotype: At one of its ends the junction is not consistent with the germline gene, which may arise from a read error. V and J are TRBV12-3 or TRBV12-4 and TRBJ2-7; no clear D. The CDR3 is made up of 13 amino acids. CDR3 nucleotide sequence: TGTGCCGGCAGTTTAATGAGTGCCTGCGAGCAGTACTTC. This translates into CAGSLMSACEQYF.

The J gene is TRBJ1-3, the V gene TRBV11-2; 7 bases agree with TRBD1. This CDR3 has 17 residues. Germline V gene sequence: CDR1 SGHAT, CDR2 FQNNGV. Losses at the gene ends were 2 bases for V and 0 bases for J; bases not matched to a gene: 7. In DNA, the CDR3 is TGTGCCAGCAGCTTAATGACAGGGAAAAGCTCTGGAAACACCATATATTTT. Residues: CASSLMTGKSSGNTIYF. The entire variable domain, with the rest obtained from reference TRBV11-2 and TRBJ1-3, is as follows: EAGVAQSPRYKIIEKRQSVAFWCNPISGHATLYWYQQILGQGPKLLIQFQNNGVVDDSQLPKDRFSAERLKGVDSTLKIQPAKLEDSAVYLCASSLMTGKSSGNTIYFGEGSWLTVV.

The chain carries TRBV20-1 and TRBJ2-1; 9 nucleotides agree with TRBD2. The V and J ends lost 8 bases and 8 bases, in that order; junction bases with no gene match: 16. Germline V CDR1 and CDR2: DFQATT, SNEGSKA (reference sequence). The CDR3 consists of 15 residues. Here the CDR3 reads CSSKRLAGARDEQFF. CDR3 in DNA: TGCAGTTCTAAAAGGTTAGCGGGAGCTAGGGATGAGCAGTTCTTC.